This TCR beta chain was captured by sequencing in a study of cytomegalovirus exposure and HLA in healthy donors (dated by TCRdb to between 2016 and 2019). At the level of the whole study: The approximately 710 repertoires of the first cohort and the 110 or so validation repertoires were produced on the same platform, according to a later analysis. To predict cytomegalovirus infection status, the study brought together high-throughput TCR immunosequencing, statistical association of individual TCRs with disease status, and machine learning. A separate validation cohort of 100 to 150 different subjects was used in addition to the roughly 720-subject first cohort. The study aimed to test whether cataloging public T cell receptors could reveal signatures of past pathogen exposure.

Library preparation was by the immunoSEQ multiplex PCR assay. The study's processing was this. A statistical classification framework was developed to diagnose cytomegalovirus status using the catalog of TCR beta chain sequences. Here the immuneACCESS table is served through TCRdb, limited to in-frame sequences with V and J called. Missing clones are a known gap in these copies; in checked studies unresolved V genes cover under half, and the rest lacks a known reason. V and J calls and clone size come straight from that table; D and trimming were deduced from the DNA. The table for this sample lists nearly 200,000 clones; 84% of them were counted only once. The biggest ten clones account for around an eighth of the sample. Notes on this clone: No cognate antigen has been identified for it. Base qualities are not recorded, but no much larger clone differs from it by a single base.

What the study reported, not specific to this receptor: All 120 or so repertoires were used to score co-occurrence in the validation cohort in a later analysis, because that analysis had no HLA typing for the cohort. The authors suggested that the approach could potentially be generalized to other disease states and immunological phenotypes. Subsequent analysis determined that TCRs grouped into clusters in the first cohort also showed a tendency toward co-occurrence across the roughly 110 validation repertoires, and 90% to 95% of cluster scores exceeded 0. The study gave a list of about 160 TCR beta chains associated with cytomegalovirus. The classifier was reported to diagnose cytomegalovirus status with high specificity and sensitivity in both the original and validation cohorts. A few of the identified cytomegalovirus-associated TCR beta chains were confirmed in vitro to be specific for cytomegalovirus antigens. Most TCR sequences were observed very rarely across donors, whereas some public TCRs were present in many individuals.

Separate from the approximately 700-subject first cohort, the validation cohort of roughly 120 subjects was the group to which the donors belonged. The CDR3 spans 15 residues, from the cysteine through the phenylalanine. The sequence is cut down to CDR3 DNA, 45 bases in frame from base 1. V lost 4 bases and J lost 3 bases, and the count of bases not matched to a germline gene is 3. CDR1 and CDR2 are drawn from the germline V gene (reference sequence): LNHNV, YYDKDF. This clonotype originated in a woman in her thirties in good health and CMV-seropositive. Rearrangement joined TRBV15 to TRBJ2-1, with 10 bases aligning to TRBD2. Input material: PBMCs. The CDR3 here reads CATSIAGGSYNEQFF. The DNA is TGTGCCACCAGCATAGCGGGAGGAAGCTACAATGAGCAGTTCTTC.